The 24 T cell receptor beta chains below all came from one sample that was sequenced in a study of cytomegalovirus exposure and HLA in healthy donors. Clones were sequenced by immunoSEQ multiplex PCR, and TCRdb holds only the in-frame ones, with some missing. Of roughly 71,000 clones in the sample, 94% were seen once. Sequences were obtained from PBMCs. The receptors here all came from a woman aged 18 to 35 in good health and CMV-seronegative.

The chain is built from TRBV5-4 and TRBJ2-1; possible D gene TRBD2, 7 bases. Trimming cost V 4 bases and J 5 bases, with 16 bases left between them. This CDR3 spans 15 amino acids. CDR1 SGHNT and CDR2 YYREEE come from the germline V gene (reference sequence). The chain's CDR3 is CASSRVRGLHNEQFF. CDR3 nucleotide sequence: TGTGCCAGCAGCAGGGTGCGGGGGCTTCACAATGAGCAGTTCTTC.

This chain connects TRBV30 to TRBJ1-5; tentative D call: TRBD1 (6 bases). The germline gives CDR1 GTSNPN, CDR2 SVGIG (reference sequence). V gave up 3 bases and J gave up 4 bases, with 16 bases separating them. There are 15 residues in the CDR3. The CDR3, as DNA: TGTGCCTGGAGCTTAACAGGGACGCCTAATCAGCCCCAGCATTTT. Translation: CAWSLTGTPNQPQHF.

This clone was recorded once. This rearrangement joins TRBV6-5 to TRBJ2-2, with D tentatively TRBD1 (5 bases). CDR3 length equals 15 residues. Per germline, CDR1 MNHEY and CDR2 SVGAGI. Trimming pared 5 bases from V and 5 bases from J, leaving 15 bases between. The CDR3 loop is CASSPYLGVTGELFF. CDR3 bases: TGTGCCAGCAGTCCTTATCTAGGGGTTACCGGGGAGCTGTTTTTT.

The chain carries TRBV4-1 and TRBJ2-3; 8 nucleotides agree with TRBD2. CDR3 length equals 13 residues. Losses at the gene ends were 7 bases for V and 8 bases for J; bases not matched to a gene: 8. Germline CDR1 reads MGHRA; CDR2 reads YSYEKL. Written as DNA, the CDR3 is TGCGCCAGCACCGGCGGGGGGTATGGTACGCAGTATTTT. Translation gives CASTGGGYGTQYF.

The chain links TRBV30 to TRBJ1-5; the D is unclear. Trimming took off 2 bases at V and 2 bases at J, with 10 bases between the two ends. This CDR3 is built from 14 residues. Germline V gene lookup returns CDR1 GTSNPN and CDR2 SVGIG (reference sequence). The CDR3 reads CAWSLRQGNQPQHF. The CDR3 DNA reads as TGTGCCTGGAGTCTCAGGCAGGGCAATCAGCCCCAGCATTTT.

The chain recombines TRBV2 with TRBJ1-3; D may be TRBD1 (5 bases). The CDR3 runs to 15 residues. V was cut by 5 bases and J by 2 bases, with 13 bases left in between. CDR1 is SNHLY, CDR2 FYNNEI, per germline. The CDR3 bases are TGTGCCAGCAGTCGACAGACAATCACTGGAAACACCATATATTTT. Translated, it gives CASSRQTITGNTIYF.

The chain joins TRBV2 to TRBJ2-7, with a weak D call TRBD1 (6 bases). CDR1 SNHLY and CDR2 FYNNEI come from the germline V gene. The CDR3 is made up of 14 amino acids. The germline V and J ends were trimmed by 5 bases and 0 bases, with 11 bases remaining between them. CDR3: CASSRTEASYEQYF. The CDR3 coding sequence is TGTGCCAGCAGTAGGACAGAAGCCTCCTACGAGCAGTACTTC.

This clone was counted once. The gene calls are TRBV5-1 and TRBJ1-6; D may be TRBD1 (5 bases). CDR1 is SGHRS, CDR2 YFSETQ, per germline. Deletions cut 8 bases from V and 9 bases from J, with 15 bases between. The CDR3 runs 13 residues. The CDR3 nucleotides read TGCGCCAGTACGACAGACGGGGGTTCACCCCTCCACTTT. The encoded protein is CASTTDGGSPLHF.

This clone was detected only once. The chain is built from TRBV28 and TRBJ1-1; 9 bases align to TRBD1. After removal of 6 bases from V and 1 base from J, the junction contained 18 bases not matched to a gene. In germline, CDR1 is MDHEN, CDR2 SYDVKM. The CDR3 sequence is 19 residues long. As DNA, the CDR3 is TGTGCCAGCAGAACCAACAACCTCACAGGGGGCCGGTGGAACACTGAAGCTTTCTTT. Translation: CASRTNNLTGGRWNTEAFF.

This clone was seen only a few times. The V call is TRBV21-1, the J call TRBJ1-5; the D call TRBD1 from the table was never checked on the DNA. TRBV21-1 is listed as a pseudogene. This CDR3 region has 8 residues. DNA for the CDR3: TGTGCCAGCAGCAAAGTCAGATTT. It translates to CASSKVRF.

The V call is TRBV7-2, the J call TRBJ2-3, with D perhaps TRBD1 (5 bases). V lost 0 bases and J 2 bases, leaving 6 bases between the germline ends. Germline assignment: CDR1 SGHTA and CDR2 FQGNSA. The CDR3 totals 14 residues. The CDR3 nucleotides are TGTGCCAGCAGCTTAGCCGGACACACAGATACGCAGTATTTT. The encoded protein is CASSLAGHTDTQYF.

The rearrangement uses TRBV11-2 and TRBJ1-2, with 7 nucleotides matching TRBD1. V shed 1 base, J shed 2 bases, and the junction held 16 bases outside the gene matches. The CDR3 runs 19 residues. Germline V gene sequence: CDR1 SGHAT, CDR2 FQNNGV. The CDR3 sequence is CASSLVHHPTGKRNYGYTF. The CDR3 coding sequence is TGTGCCAGCAGCTTAGTCCACCACCCGACAGGGAAAAGAAACTATGGCTACACCTTC.

Here the CDR3 DNA reads TGTGCCAGCAGCTTATTTCCGTTGGACTACACTGATACGCAGTATTTT. Translation: CASSLFPLDYTDTQYF. The V gene is TRBV11-2, the J gene TRBJ2-3; D perhaps matches TRBD2 (6 bases). There are 16 residues in the CDR3. Germline V CDR1 and CDR2: SGHAT, FQNNGV. Trimming pared 2 bases from V and 6 bases from J, leaving 18 bases between.

The rearrangement uses TRBV19 and TRBJ2-5, with 9 bases aligning to TRBD1. This CDR3 is 13 amino acids long. V gave up 7 bases and J gave up 2 bases; unmatched junction bases: 2. Germline V gene lookup returns CDR1 LNHDA and CDR2 SQIVND (reference sequence). The CDR3 bases are TGTGCCAGTACCGGGACAGGGCAAGAGACCCAGTACTTC. Its translation: CASTGTGQETQYF.

The gene calls are TRBV6-5 and TRBJ2-7; tentative D call: TRBD1 (6 bases). Per germline, CDR1 MNHEY and CDR2 SVGAGI. This CDR3 has 12 amino acids. The V and J ends lost 6 bases and 6 bases respectively, with 12 bases between them. The CDR3 DNA reads TGTGCCAGCAGATTTACAGGGCGCGAGCAGTACTTC. Amino acid sequence: CASRFTGREQYF.

V usage is TRBV6-6 and J usage is TRBJ1-3; D unresolved. Per the germline V gene, CDR1 is MNHNY and CDR2 is SVGAGI (reference sequence). The CDR3 has 13 residues. Trimming left V 4 bases short and J 0 bases short, with 4 bases between. This chain's CDR3 is CASSSHSGNTIYF. The CDR3 bases are TGTGCCAGCAGTTCCCACTCTGGAAACACCATATATTTT.

V is TRBV18 and J is TRBJ2-2; the match to TRBD2 covers 12 bases. This CDR3 region has 18 residues. V lost 3 bases, J lost 0 bases, and 5 bases stayed unmatched. Germline V gene data show CDR1 as KGHSH and CDR2 as LQKENI. The CDR3 nucleotides are TGTGCCAGCTCACCTAGGACTAGCGGGGCGTCGAACACCGGGGAGCTGTTTTTT. Protein product: CASSPRTSGASNTGELFF.

The chain uses TRBV5-4 and TRBJ2-7; D gene unclear. CDR1 is SGHNT and CDR2 is YYREEE in the germline V gene (reference sequence). Deletions cut 2 bases from V and 0 bases from J, with 3 bases between. The CDR3 extends over 12 amino acids. The CDR3 nucleotides are TGTGCCAGCAGCTTCCGCTCCTACGAGCAGTACTTC. Amino acid sequence: CASSFRSYEQYF.

In its sample, this clone was seen once. J is TRBJ1-6 and V is TRBV5-1; D uncertain. Trimming stripped 0 bases from V and 3 bases from J, with 7 bases between. Germline V CDR1 and CDR2: SGHRS, YFSETQ. This CDR3 has 15 amino acids. The CDR3 sequence: CASSLGGSYNSPLHF. DNA for the CDR3: TGCGCCAGCAGCTTGGGCGGCAGCTATAATTCACCCCTCCACTTT.

This sequence joins TRBV6-1 and TRBJ2-1; tentative D call: TRBD2 (6 bases). CDR1 is MNHNS and CDR2 is SASEGT in the germline V gene. CDR3 length: 15 residues. Trimming shortened V by 3 bases and J by 5 bases, and 14 bases separated the two germline ends. DNA for the CDR3: TGTGCCAGCAGTGACAAGACTAGTATCGACAATGAGCAGTTCTTC. It is translated as CASSDKTSIDNEQFF.

Here the CDR3 DNA reads TGTGCCAGCAGCTCTTACTATGGCTACACCTTC. Protein sequence: CASSSYYGYTF. The V call is TRBV7-9, the J call TRBJ1-2; D is uncertain. The V end was cut by 4 bases, the J end by 3 bases, with 3 bases between. CDR3 size: 11 residues. Germline CDR1 and CDR2: SEHNR and FQNEAQ (reference sequence). The complete variable domain, with remaining parts taken from reference TRBV7-9 and TRBJ1-2, reads DTGVSQNPRHKITKRGQNVTFRCDPISEHNRLYWYRQTLGQGPEFLTYFQNEAQLEKSRLLSDRFSAERPKGSFSTLEIQRTEQGDSAMYLCASSSYYGYTFGSGTRLTVV.

The rearrangement uses TRBV30 and TRBJ2-7; TRBD2 might be the D (6 bases). The V gene lost 4 bases and the J gene lost 5 bases, with 27 bases spanning the gap. Per the germline V gene, CDR1 is GTSNPN and CDR2 is SVGIG (reference sequence). This CDR3 is 17 amino acids long. CDR3 region: CAWNGGSGNRFGNEQYF. The CDR3 DNA sequence: TGTGCCTGGAACGGGGGATCGGGGAATAGGTTTGGAAACGAGCAGTACTTC.

This clone came up once. The chain joins TRBV4-1 to TRBJ2-3; 13 positions match TRBD2. Germline values: CDR1 MGHRA, CDR2 YSYEKL. This CDR3 comprises 16 residues. V was pared by 4 bases and J by 5 bases, with 6 bases of the junction left unmatched. The CDR3 is CASSRGTSGVVDTQYF. The CDR3 coding sequence is TGCGCCAGCAGCCGGGGGACTAGCGGGGTTGTAGATACGCAGTATTTT.

This chain uses TRBV5-5 with TRBJ2-2, with a possible D match to TRBD2 (5 bases). V lost 4 bases, J lost 3 bases, and 16 bases lay in between. Germline V gene lookup returns CDR1 SGHKS and CDR2 YYEKEE (reference sequence). The length of the CDR3 is 16 residues. The CDR3 DNA sequence: TGTGCCAGCAGCCAACACTGGACTGAGGACACCGGGGAGCTGTTTTTT. It codes for CASSQHWTEDTGELFF.